This TCR beta chain stems from a study of response to subunit inactivated influenza vaccine. MiXCR, run by TCRdb on the RT-PCR reads, gives a single entry per CDR3 protein. The sample has fewer than 600,000 distinct CDR3 sequences; approximately 7.7% are singletons. This clonotype was seen ten or more times. What it binds is not known. General study points: The authors suggested that every seasonal influenza vaccination recruits few new T cells.

V dropped 4 bases and J dropped 7; count of bases not matched to a gene: 13. The CDR3 totals 16 residues. Germline V gives CDR1 SGHRS, CDR2 YFSETQ. The chain couples TRBV5-1 to TRBJ1-2; 10 nucleotides agree with TRBD1. This TCR derives from a man between 50 and 75 years old who received an inactivated influenza vaccine. The specimen comprised PBMCs from blood, sampled around 2 years after vaccination. The CDR3 bases are TGCGCCAGCAGCCCAGGACAGGGGGTGTCTCTGGGTGGCTACACCTTC. As protein: CASSPGQGVSLGGYTF. The full variable domain, rest sourced from reference TRBV5-1 and TRBJ1-2, is KAGVTQTPRYLIKTRGQQVTLSCSPISGHRSVSWYQQTPGQGLQFLFEYFSETQRNKGNFPGRFSGRQFSNSRSEMNVSTLELGDSALYLCASSPGQGVSLGGYTFGSGTRLTVV.